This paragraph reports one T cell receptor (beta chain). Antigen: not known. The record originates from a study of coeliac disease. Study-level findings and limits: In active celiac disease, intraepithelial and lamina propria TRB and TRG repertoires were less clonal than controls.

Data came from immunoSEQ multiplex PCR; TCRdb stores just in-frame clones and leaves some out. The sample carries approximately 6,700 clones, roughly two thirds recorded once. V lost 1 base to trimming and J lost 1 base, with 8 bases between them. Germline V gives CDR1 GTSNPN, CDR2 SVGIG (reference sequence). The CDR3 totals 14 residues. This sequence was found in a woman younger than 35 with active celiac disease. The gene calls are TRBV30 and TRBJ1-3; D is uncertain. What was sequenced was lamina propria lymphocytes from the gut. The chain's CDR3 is CAWSASGSGNTIYF. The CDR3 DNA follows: TGTGCCTGGAGTGCCAGCGGATCTGGAAACACCATATATTTT.